What follows describes a single T cell receptor (beta chain). No cognate antigen has been identified for it. Per-base qualities were not stored, and no clone one base away is much larger. Each collaborating institution followed its own protocols to collect whole blood in K2EDTA tubes. For TCRbeta analysis, collaborators shipped samples in one of three forms: frozen whole blood, isolated PBMCs, or DNA extracted from either of those sample types. These data come from a study of blood T cell repertoires in COVID-19 (dated by TCRdb to 2019 to 2021). About the full investigation: Samples from collaborators originated in the United States, Italy and Spain and spanned both the acute and convalescent phases of COVID-19. The prospective study material was composed of cDNA or gDNA derived from T cells, B-cell-depleted T cells, or PBMCs. Deeply sampled blood TCRbeta repertoires from subjects exposed to, actively infected with, or recovered from COVID-19 were included in the dataset. The repertoires were released in a freely available public database meant as a resource for research on the immune response to SARS-CoV-2. The samples were drawn from two sources: the first 160 participants of the ongoing ImmuneRACE study, and 1,254 subjects contributed by 6 global collaborators. The sample metadata nearly always contained a de-identified subject ID, COVID-19 status, age in years and sex. Where HLA class I and class II types were available, the types were taken from metadata supplied by the sample provider, not from assay-based typing.

Broad study findings and their caveats: The quantity of clinical and demographic metadata differed by source and by participant and was supplied without curation.

The CDR3 spans 15 residues, from the cysteine through the phenylalanine. Left in the record is the CDR3 DNA by itself, 45 bases read in frame from the first base. In the germline V gene, CDR1 corresponds to SGDLS and CDR2 to YYNGEE. V trim: 2 bases; J trim: 0 bases; unmatched bases: 3. TCRbeta CDR3 regions were amplified from genomic DNA using the immunoSEQ Assay, a bias-controlled multiplex PCR. The authors processed their data as follows. The number of nucleated cells in each sample was estimated by amplification of reference gene primers within the assay. To quantify the absolute abundance of each unique TCRbeta CDR3 rearrangement, sequence reads were collapsed and filtered. For each sample, productive Simpson clonality was calculated as the square root of Simpson's diversity index over productive rearrangements. The table comes from immuneACCESS by way of TCRdb, which keeps in-frame sequences with V and J called. Part of the clones is missing from these tables; in studies checked, under half for an unresolved V gene and the rest for unknown reasons. V and J calls plus clone size are reproduced from that table; the DNA served to infer D and trimming. The sample contains around 130,000 clones, approximately 84% of them found a single time. The ten biggest clones cover roughly 13% of the sample.

This clonotype was obtained from a human donor in a cohort sampled during active COVID-19. The chain is assembled from TRBV9 and TRBJ1-2; 8 nucleotides in the junction match TRBD1. Sample: peripheral blood. Here the CDR3 is given as CASSVGTGPNYGYTF. The DNA reads TGTGCCAGCAGCGTTGGGACAGGACCTAACTATGGCTACACCTTC. The CDR3 plus the reference TRBV9 and TRBJ1-2 genes for the other parts give the full variable domain: DSGVTQTPKHLITATGQRVTLRCSPRSGDLSVYWYQQSLDQGLQFLIQYYNGEERAKGNILERFSAQQFPDLHSELNLSSLELGDSALYFCASSVGTGPNYGYTFGSGTRLTVV.